The clone carrying this T cell receptor beta chain was recorded many times. The antigen is undetermined. The data were taken from a study of T cells in Graves' hyperthyroidism and ophthalmopathy. Whole-study results and caveats: Peripheral blood also featured most of the thyroid clonotypes expanded above 0.001.

The CDR3 extends over 16 amino acids. Germline V gives CDR1 SGHTA, CDR2 FQGNSA. Trimming shortened V by 4 bases and J by 0 bases, and 13 bases separated the two germline ends. There were TCR beta CDR3 regions amplified from RNA transcripts. HTBI primers were the set used in a first-round RT-PCR of the TCR CDR3. TCRdb called the multiplex PCR reads again in MiXCR, with one record for every CDR3 protein. This sample yields approximately 740,000 distinct CDR3 sequences, of which 12% to 15% are seen a single time; around 9.6% belongs to the top ten. The source is a young woman with Graves' hyperthyroidism. The genes are TRBV7-2 and TRBJ2-1; unclear D gene. Sequencing was done on a sample of blood. CDR3 coding DNA: TGTGCCAGCAGCTCCGGACCCGTGGGCTCCTACAATGAGCAGTTCTTC. This translates into CASSSGPVGSYNEQFF.